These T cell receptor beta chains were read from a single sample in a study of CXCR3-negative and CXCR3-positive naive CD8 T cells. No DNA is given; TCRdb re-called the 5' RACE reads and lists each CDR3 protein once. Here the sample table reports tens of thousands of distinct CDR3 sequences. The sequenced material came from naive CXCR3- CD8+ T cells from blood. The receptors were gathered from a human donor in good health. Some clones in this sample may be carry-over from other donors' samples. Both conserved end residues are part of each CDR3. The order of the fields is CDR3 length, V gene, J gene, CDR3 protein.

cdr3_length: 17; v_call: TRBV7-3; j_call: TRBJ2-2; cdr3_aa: CASSLNPGQGNTGELFF
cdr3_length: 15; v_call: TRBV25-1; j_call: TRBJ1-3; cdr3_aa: CASSERQGRGNTIYF
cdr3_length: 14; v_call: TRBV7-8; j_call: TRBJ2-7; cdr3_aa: CASTTGQGSYEQYF
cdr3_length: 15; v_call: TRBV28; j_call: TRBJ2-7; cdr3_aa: CASSLRRSSSYEQYF
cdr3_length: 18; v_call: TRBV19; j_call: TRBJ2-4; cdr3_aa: CASSISSRAGLAKNIQYF
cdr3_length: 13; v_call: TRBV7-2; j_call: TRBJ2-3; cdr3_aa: CASSYLLADTQYF
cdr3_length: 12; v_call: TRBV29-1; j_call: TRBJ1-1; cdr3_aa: CSAGKEVTEAFF
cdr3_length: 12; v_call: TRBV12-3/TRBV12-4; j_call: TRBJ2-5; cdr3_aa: CASSLPEETQYF
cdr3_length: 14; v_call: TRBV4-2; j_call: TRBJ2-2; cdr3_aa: CASSQDRLAGELFF
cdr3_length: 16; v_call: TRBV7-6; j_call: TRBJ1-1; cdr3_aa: CASSPEPGGQPILAFF
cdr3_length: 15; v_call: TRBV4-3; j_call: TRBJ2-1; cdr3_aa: CASSHLVGSYNEQFF
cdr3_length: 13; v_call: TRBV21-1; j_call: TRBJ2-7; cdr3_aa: CASSKVYGYEQYF
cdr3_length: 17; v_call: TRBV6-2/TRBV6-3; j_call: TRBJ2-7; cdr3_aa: CASSSPGLAVSSYEQYF
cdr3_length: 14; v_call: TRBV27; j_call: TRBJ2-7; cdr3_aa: CASAGTGGTYEQYF
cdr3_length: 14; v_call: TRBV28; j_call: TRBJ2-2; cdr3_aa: CASSFWGNTGELFF
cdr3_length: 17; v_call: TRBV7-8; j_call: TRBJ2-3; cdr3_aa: CASSLLAGGPVPDTQYF
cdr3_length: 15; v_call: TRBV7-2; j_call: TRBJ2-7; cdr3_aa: CASRALAGAAYEQYF
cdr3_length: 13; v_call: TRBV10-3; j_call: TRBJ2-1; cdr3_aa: CATRLATGNEQFF
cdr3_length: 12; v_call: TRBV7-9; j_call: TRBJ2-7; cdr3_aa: CASSFGPSGQYF
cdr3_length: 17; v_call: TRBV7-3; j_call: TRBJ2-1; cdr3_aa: CASSLGLGLAGNNEQFF